The 7 T cell receptor beta chains below were found in one sample sequenced in a study of T cell repertoires in cytomegalovirus infection (dated by TCRdb to the late 2010s). The data were produced on an Illumina HiSeq 1500. The public reads were reprocessed in TCRdb via fastp at Q25 and MiXCR, keeping in-frame beta chains. Each CDR3 protein gets just one entry, which takes the most common genes and DNA from the rows behind it. The sample table holds fewer than 950,000 distinct CDR3 sequences, of which about 31% were seen once. 9.5% to 15% of the sample is held by the ten biggest clonotypes. What this sample's treatment or condition label stands for: in vitro stimulation with specific CMV peptide epitopes to enrich CMV-specific T cells. No antigens are known for them. Sequencing used cultured CD8+ T cells from PBMCs, obtained from culture after CMV antigen stimulation. The receptors were sampled from a human donor in good health (CMV status not recorded). Some clones in this sample may be carry-over from other donors' samples.

The rearrangement links TRBV27 to TRBJ1-6; no definite D call. This CDR3 contains 17 residues. Trimming stripped 6 bases from V and 7 bases from J, with 22 bases between. Germline V gene lookup returns CDR1 MNHEY and CDR2 SMNVEV (reference sequence). The CDR3 loop reads CASSPLPPRGGNSPLHF. In nucleotides, the CDR3 is TGTGCCAGCAGCCCGCTCCCCCCGCGGGGTGGGAATTCACCCCTCCACTTT.

V usage is TRBV5-4 and J usage is TRBJ2-7, with TRBD1 identical over 7 bases. Germline assignment: CDR1 SGHNT and CDR2 YYREEE (reference sequence). V was clipped by 4 bases and J by 4 bases; unmatched bases: 5. This CDR3 region has 13 residues. CDR3 amino acids: CASSLDRRYEQYV. The CDR3 nucleotides read TGTGCCAGCAGCCTGGACAGGAGATACGAGCAGTACGTC.

The chain has TRBV12-3 or TRBV12-4 and TRBJ2-7, with TRBD1 as a possible D gene (6 bases). This CDR3 contains 12 residues. V shed 6 bases and J shed 7 bases, with 13 bases lying between them. The chain's CDR3 is CASRATGGEQYF. Here the CDR3 DNA reads TGTGCCAGCAGGGCGACAGGCGGAGAGCAGTACTTC.

The rearrangement joins TRBV12-3 or TRBV12-4 to TRBJ2-7; 7 bases line up with TRBD2. V lost 3 bases and J lost 2; bases outside the gene matches: 4. CDR3 length: 14 residues. The CDR3 reads CASSFGGWTYEQYF. CDR3 nucleotide sequence: TGTGCCAGCAGTTTCGGGGGGTGGACCTACGAGCAGTACTTC.

The chain uses TRBV27 and TRBJ2-1; D could derive from TRBD1 or TRBD2 (5 bases each). The V and J ends lost 6 bases and 0 bases respectively, with 12 bases between them. This CDR3 spans 15 amino acids. Germline CDR1 and CDR2: MNHEY and SMNVEV (reference sequence). CDR3 region: CASRGETSSYNEQFF. CDR3 sequence (DNA): TGTGCCAGCAGGGGGGAGACGAGCTCCTACAATGAGCAGTTCTTC.

This rearrangement joins TRBV6-5 to TRBJ2-3; D unclear. Germline V gene lookup returns CDR1 MNHEY and CDR2 SVGAGI. This CDR3 has 13 residues. V dropped 4 bases and J dropped 6 bases, with 11 bases sitting between them. CDR3 sequence: CASSSEAADTQYF. The CDR3 bases are TGTGCCAGCAGTTCAGAGGCGGCTGATACGCAGTATTTT.

The chain recombines TRBV19 with TRBJ2-1, with a weak D call TRBD2 (6 bases). Per germline, CDR1 LNHDA and CDR2 SQIVND (reference sequence). The CDR3 is 13 amino acids. Trimming took 7 bases from V and 8 from J, leaving 15 bases between them. As DNA, the CDR3 is TGTGCCAGTACCTCCCTGGGAGGCGATGAGCAGTTCTTC. Its translation is CASTSLGGDEQFF.